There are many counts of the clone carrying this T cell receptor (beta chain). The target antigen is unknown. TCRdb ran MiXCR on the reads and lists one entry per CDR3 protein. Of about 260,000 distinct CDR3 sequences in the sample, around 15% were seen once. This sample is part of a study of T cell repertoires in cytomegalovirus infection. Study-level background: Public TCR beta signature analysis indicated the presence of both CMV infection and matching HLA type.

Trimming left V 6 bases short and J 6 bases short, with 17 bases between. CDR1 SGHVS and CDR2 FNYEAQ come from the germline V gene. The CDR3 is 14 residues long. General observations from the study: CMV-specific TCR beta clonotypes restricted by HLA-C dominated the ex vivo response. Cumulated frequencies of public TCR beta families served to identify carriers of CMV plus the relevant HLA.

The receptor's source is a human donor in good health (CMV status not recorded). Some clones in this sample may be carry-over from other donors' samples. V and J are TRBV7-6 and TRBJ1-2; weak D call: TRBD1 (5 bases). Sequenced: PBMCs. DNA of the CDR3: TGTGCCAGCAGTCCCGGCGGCAGGGAAGATGGCTACACCTTC. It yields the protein CASSPGGREDGYTF.